What follows are 15 T cell receptor beta chains derived from one specimen sequenced in a study of a mutant IDH1 vaccine in newly diagnosed glioma. These TCRs' antigens remain unknown. As to time point: week 11, during vaccination. In every dose of vaccine, 300 ug of mutant IDH1 20-mer peptide was given alongside topical imiquimod. The repertoire was sequenced with immunoSEQ multiplex PCR; TCRdb's copy has only in-frame clones and lacks some. The data show fewer than 45,000 clones, around 83% seen once. This material consisted of PBMCs, taken from a glioma patient whose treatment included an IDH1 peptide vaccine. All receptors derive from a man aged 35 to 55 with glioma.

This chain uses TRBV7-2 with TRBJ2-7, with 8 bases matching TRBD2. Germline V gene data show CDR1 as SGHTA and CDR2 as FQGNSA. This CDR3 is 14 amino acids long. Losses at the gene ends were 4 bases for V and 2 bases for J; bases not matched to a gene: 4. For the CDR3, the DNA is TGTGCCAGCAGCTCGACGCGGGGGGCCTACGAGCAGTACTTC. Protein product: CASSSTRGAYEQYF.

This clone rates as large. The gene calls are TRBV4-2 and TRBJ2-2, with TRBD2 matching 7 bases. The CDR3 runs to 15 residues. J gave up 3 bases and V 3 bases, and 4 bases lay outside the gene matches. CDR1 and CDR2 from the germline V gene are LGHNA and YNFKEQ. As DNA, the CDR3 is TGTGCCAGCAGCCAGGGGGGGACCCACACCGGGGAGCTGTTTTTT. Encoded protein: CASSQGGTHTGELFF.

The chain couples TRBV27 to TRBJ1-4, with TRBD1 identical over 7 bases. This CDR3 is 14 amino acids long. V shed 6 bases and J 4 bases; nucleotides not matched to a gene: 5. Germline assignment: CDR1 MNHEY and CDR2 SMNVEV (reference sequence). The CDR3 DNA reads TGTGCCAGCAGACTACAGGGGATTAATGAAAAACTGTTTTTT. This gives the protein CASRLQGINEKLFF. Filled out from reference TRBV27 and TRBJ1-4, the complete variable domain reads EAQVTQNPRYLITVTGKKLTVTCSQNMNHEYMSWYRQDPGLGLRQIYYSMNVEVTDKGDVPEGYKVSRKEKRNFPLILESPSPNQTSLYFCASRLQGINEKLFFGSGTQLSVL.

The genes are TRBV19 and TRBJ1-4, with D perhaps matching TRBD1 (6 bases). CDR1 is LNHDA, CDR2 SQIVND, per germline (reference sequence). Trimming took 6 bases from V and 10 from J, leaving 18 bases between them. The CDR3 spans 14 residues. Here the CDR3 DNA reads TGTGCCAGTAGCCCAGACAGGACGGCCGGAAAACTGTTTTTT. The encoded protein is CASSPDRTAGKLFF. Complete variable domain (other parts from reference TRBV19 and TRBJ1-4): DGGITQSPKYLFRKEGQNVTLSCEQNLNHDAMYWYRQDPGQGLRLIYYSQIVNDFQKGDIAEGYSVSREKKESFPLTVTSAQKNPTAFYLCASSPDRTAGKLFFGSGTQLSVL.

The chain joins TRBV14 to TRBJ1-1, with 7 bases lining up with TRBD1. After removal of 5 bases from V and 1 base from J, the junction contained 13 bases not matched to a gene. The CDR3 covers 17 residues. Germline CDR1 is SGHDN and CDR2 is FVKESK. The CDR3 region has the DNA TGTGCCAGCAGCGTCCGACAGGGAATAGGGGGGAACACTGAAGCTTTCTTT. It encodes CASSVRQGIGGNTEAFF.

CDR3 sequence: CASSAGPQGAEAFF. The CDR3 DNA is TGTGCCAGCAGCGCGGGACCACAAGGGGCTGAAGCTTTCTTT. This chain joins TRBV9 and TRBJ1-1; a possible D gene is TRBD1 (5 bases). CDR1 SGDLS and CDR2 YYNGEE come from the germline V gene. This CDR3 is 14 amino acids long. V gave up 3 bases and J gave up 6 bases, with 15 bases separating them.

This chain joins TRBV27 and TRBJ1-1, with unresolved D. Trimming pared 5 bases from V and 4 bases from J, leaving 11 bases between. The germline gives CDR1 MNHEY, CDR2 SMNVEV (reference sequence). The CDR3 is made up of 13 amino acids. CDR3 nucleotides: TGTGCCAGCAGTGTCCGGGAGGTCACTGAAGCTTTCTTT. It translates to CASSVREVTEAFF.

The chain uses TRBV6-5 and TRBJ1-4, with D unclear. CDR1 and CDR2 from the germline V gene are MNHEY and SVGAGI. The V gene lost 11 bases and the J gene lost 0 bases, with 10 bases spanning the gap. There are 13 residues in the CDR3. The CDR3 nucleotides read TGTGCCGCCGGACGGGCAACTAATGAAAAACTGTTTTTT. It specifies CAAGRATNEKLFF.

This clone occurred once. This chain connects TRBV18 to TRBJ1-1; 9 nucleotides agree with TRBD1. Germline CDR1 is KGHSH and CDR2 is LQKENI. Trimming removed 3 bases from V and 2 bases from J; junction bases left unmatched: 4. CDR3 length equals 15 residues. This CDR3 reads CASSPGQGHNTEAFF. For the CDR3, the DNA is TGTGCCAGCTCACCGGGACAGGGACACAACACTGAAGCTTTCTTT. The full variable domain, with the rest looked up from reference TRBV18 and TRBJ1-1, is NAGVMQNPRHLVRRRGQEARLRCSPMKGHSHVYWYRQLPEEGLKFMVYLQKENIIDESGMPKERFSAEFPKEGPSILRIQQVVRGDSAAYFCASSPGQGHNTEAFFGQGTRLTVV.

The chain is built from TRBV4-3 and TRBJ2-1, with 7 bases lining up with TRBD2. J was trimmed by 7 bases and V by 0 bases; bases with no gene match: 9. Germline-derived CDR1 and CDR2 are LGHNA and YSLEER. CDR3 length equals 16 residues. For the CDR3, the DNA is TGCGCCAGCAGCCAAGATTTCGCGGGAGCAAGGAATGAGCAGTTCTTC. It is translated as CASSQDFAGARNEQFF.

In nucleotides, the CDR3 is TGCGCCAGCAGCCACGCCGGACAGAGCTATGGCTACACCTTC. Amino acid sequence: CASSHAGQSYGYTF. This chain connects TRBV4-1 to TRBJ1-2, with D perhaps matching TRBD1 (6 bases). The CDR3 sequence is 14 residues long. Germline-derived CDR1 and CDR2 are MGHRA and YSYEKL. V was cut by 3 bases and J by 4 bases, with 12 bases left in between.

This clone was picked up a small number of times. V is TRBV7-9 and J is TRBJ2-2; tentatively, D is TRBD2 (5 bases). V lost 1 base and J 6 bases, leaving 9 bases between the germline ends. CDR3 length: 14 residues. Germline CDR1 reads SEHNR; CDR2 reads FQNEAQ (reference sequence). This chain's CDR3 is CASSLGGQAGELFF. CDR3 DNA sequence: TGTGCCAGCAGCTTAGGAGGGCAGGCCGGGGAGCTGTTTTTT.

CDR3 region: CASSGGGRANVLTF. CDR3 bases: TGTGCCAGCAGCGGAGGGGGGCGGGCCAACGTCCTGACTTTC. The genes are TRBV7-9 and TRBJ2-6; the D gene could be TRBD1 or TRBD2 (6 bases each). This CDR3 is built from 14 residues. Germline-derived CDR1 and CDR2 are SEHNR and FQNEAQ (reference sequence). The V gene lost 5 bases and the J gene lost 5 bases, with 10 bases spanning the gap.

The chain couples TRBV5-4 to TRBJ2-2; 14 bases align to TRBD2. The CDR3 spans 16 residues. The germline V gene has CDR1 SGHNT and CDR2 YYREEE (reference sequence). With 4 bases clipped from V and 6 bases from J, the junction kept 5 bases outside the gene matches. CDR3 in DNA: TGTGCCAGCAGCCAGGGACTAGCGGGAGTCTCCGGGGAGCTGTTTTTT. Residues: CASSQGLAGVSGELFF.

The rearrangement joins TRBV7-2 to TRBJ2-3; possible D gene TRBD1, 5 bases. The CDR3 covers 15 residues. The germline V gene encodes CDR1 SGHTA and CDR2 FQGNSA. Trimming pared 5 bases from V and 2 bases from J, leaving 14 bases between. CDR3: CASSLRAGVTDTQYF. The DNA of the CDR3 is TGTGCCAGCAGCCTCAGGGCCGGAGTCACAGATACGCAGTATTTT.